The rows below give T cell receptor beta chains drawn from one sample of a study of blood T cell repertoires in COVID-19. Sequenced by immunoSEQ multiplex PCR; TCRdb stores in-frame clones only, minus some. The repertoire holds 200,000 to 300,000 clones, with 86% as singletons. Sequencing was done on a sample of PBMCs or T cells enriched from blood (not recorded which). These receptors were taken from a woman in her forties with acute COVID-19. CDR3s include the opening cysteine and the closing phenylalanine or tryptophan. The D gene is left open where the match is weak. Expanded clones are given a class, and other clones once, few, many or no size at all.

>.|TRBV7-3|.|TRBJ2-3
CASSSAAYGDTQYF
TGTGCCAGCAGCTCAGCGGCCTACGGGGATACGCAGTATTTT
>.|TRBV25-1|.|TRBJ2-2
CASSGRTANTGELFF
TGTGCCAGCAGTGGACGGACAGCGAACACCGGGGAGCTGTTTTTT
>.|TRBV9|.|TRBJ2-1
CASSVGTSNEQFF
TGTGCCAGCAGCGTCGGGACATCCAATGAGCAGTTCTTC
>TRBD1|TRBV19|.|TRBJ1-5
CASSILGQGMGQPQHF
TGTGCCAGTAGTATTCTGGGACAGGGTATGGGTCAGCCCCAGCATTTT
>TRBD1|TRBV11-2|.|TRBJ1-2
CASSFSTGTDYGYTF
TGTGCCAGCAGCTTCTCCACCGGGACAGACTATGGCTACACCTTC
>.|TRBV11-3|.|TRBJ2-3
CASSGGSTDTQYF
TGTGCCAGCAGTGGGGGGAGCACAGATACGCAGTATTTT
>TRBD1|TRBV11-3|.|TRBJ2-2
CASRIGLRDRNTGELFF
TGTGCCAGCAGGATCGGGCTCCGGGACAGAAACACCGGGGAGCTGTTTTTT
>TRBD1|TRBV11-3|.|TRBJ1-6
CASSPQGDSAPLHF
TGTGCCAGCAGCCCACAGGGGGATTCGGCACCCCTCCACTTT
>.|TRBV21-1|.|TRBJ2-7
CASRPGVRSSYEQYF
TGTGCCAGCCGCCCGGGTGTACGGAGCTCCTACGAGCAGTACTTC
>.|TRBV16|.|TRBJ1-1
CASSVSGMNTEAFF
TGTGCCAGCAGCGTCTCGGGGATGAACACTGAAGCTTTCTTT
>.|TRBV6-4|.|TRBJ2-1
CASSGTFTSDEQFF
TGTGCCAGCAGTGGGACTTTTACCAGCGATGAGCAGTTCTTC
>.|TRBV27|many|TRBJ2-1
CASSLFLRGSYNEQFF
TGTGCCAGCAGTTTATTCCTCAGGGGATCCTACAATGAGCAGTTCTTC
>TRBD1|TRBV5-1|once|TRBJ2-2
CASSLQGASNTGELFF
TGCGCCAGCAGTCTGCAGGGGGCGAGTAACACCGGGGAGCTGTTTTTT
>TRBD2|TRBV7-9|.|TRBJ2-7
CASSPRTSGSYEQYF
TGTGCCAGCAGCCCTCGGACTAGCGGCTCCTACGAGCAGTACTTC
>TRBD1|TRBV10-2|.|TRBJ1-6
CASSDHGQGSYNSPLHF
TGCGCCAGCAGTGATCATGGACAGGGCTCCTATAATTCACCCCTCCACTTT
>TRBD2|TRBV7-8|.|TRBJ2-7
CASSPSIAGTGEQYF
TGTGCCAGCAGCCCCAGCATAGCGGGAACTGGCGAGCAGTACTTC
>TRBD2|TRBV19|.|TRBJ2-3
CASSMGAGTADTQYF
TGTGCCAGTAGTATGGGAGCGGGGACTGCGGATACGCAGTATTTT
>TRBD2|TRBV7-2|.|TRBJ2-2
CASSPRGASGRQNTGELFF
TGTGCCAGCAGCCCCCGTGGGGCTAGCGGGAGACAGAACACCGGGGAGCTGTTTTTT
>TRBD1|TRBV5-1|.|TRBJ1-2
CASSTLGQDNYGYTF
TGCGCCAGCAGCACTTTGGGACAGGATAACTATGGCTACACCTTC
>.|TRBV11-2|.|TRBJ1-1
CASSEETVLNTEAFF
TGTGCCAGCAGCGAGGAGACAGTACTGAACACTGAAGCTTTCTTT
>TRBD2|TRBV2|.|TRBJ2-1
CASSAASGAYNEQFF
TGTGCCAGCAGTGCTGCTAGCGGGGCCTACAATGAGCAGTTCTTC
>TRBD1|TRBV6-2/TRBV6-3|.|TRBJ2-7
CASSYSGGTGTGEQYF
TGTGCCAGCAGTTACTCCGGTGGGACAGGGACGGGGGAGCAGTACTTC
>.|TRBV3-1/TRBV3-2|few|TRBJ1-2
CASSQLGSFYGYTF
TGTGCCAGCAGCCAATTGGGCAGCTTCTATGGCTACACCTTC
>.|TRBV6-5|once|TRBJ2-7
CASNDSGGRYEQYF
TGTGCCAGCAACGATAGCGGAGGGAGATACGAGCAGTACTTC
>.|TRBV5-6|.|TRBJ2-3
CASSLDFTDTQYF
TGTGCCAGCAGCTTGGACTTCACAGATACGCAGTATTTT
>.|TRBV2|.|TRBJ2-6
CASNRDTGANVLTF
TGTGCCAGCAACAGGGATACTGGGGCCAACGTCCTGACTTTC
>.|TRBV29-1|.|TRBJ1-2
CSVALGQANYGYTF
TGCAGCGTTGCCCTCGGACAAGCTAACTATGGCTACACCTTC
>.|TRBV2|.|TRBJ1-3
CASRLRDFGSGNTIYF
TGTGCCAGCAGGCTCCGGGACTTCGGCTCTGGAAACACCATATATTTT
>.|TRBV13|.|TRBJ1-4
CASSARQSRNEKLFF
TGTGCCAGCAGCGCCAGACAGAGTCGAAATGAAAAACTGTTTTTT
>.|TRBV27|.|TRBJ2-7
CASNVAGEIYEQYF
TGTGCCAGCAACGTGGCCGGGGAAATCTACGAGCAGTACTTC
>TRBD1|TRBV7-9|few|TRBJ1-2
CASSPPTGGVEGYTF
TGTGCCAGCAGCCCCCCGACAGGGGGCGTAGAGGGCTACACCTTC
>.|TRBV11-2|.|TRBJ2-1
CASSLGLPLDEQFF
TGTGCCAGCAGCTTAGGACTCCCGTTGGATGAGCAGTTCTTC
>TRBD2|TRBV5-1|.|TRBJ2-5
CASSLGSLAGERYF
TGCGCCAGCAGCTTGGGATCACTAGCGGGGGAAAGATACTTC
>.|TRBV20-1|.|TRBJ1-5
CSARGTGPQHF
TGCAGTGCTAGGGGCACAGGGCCCCAGCATTTT
>TRBD2|TRBV4-2|.|TRBJ2-2
CASSLGTSGSGGELFF
TGTGCCAGCAGCCTCGGGACTAGCGGGAGCGGCGGGGAGCTGTTTTTT
>TRBD1|TRBV30|.|TRBJ1-6
CAWRGQGAPNSPLHF
TGTGCCTGGAGGGGACAGGGGGCGCCCAATTCACCCCTCCACTTT
>TRBD1|TRBV3-1/TRBV3-2|.|TRBJ2-3
CASSQEDRGLYLDTQYF
TGTGCCAGCAGCCAAGAGGACAGGGGGCTTTACTTAGATACGCAGTATTTT
>TRBD2|TRBV28|.|TRBJ2-7
CASRERTSGYYEQYF
TGTGCCAGCAGAGAAAGGACTAGCGGGTACTACGAGCAGTACTTC
>.|TRBV9|.|TRBJ2-5
CASSVAVQETQYF
TGTGCCAGCAGCGTAGCCGTTCAAGAGACCCAGTACTTC
>.|TRBV24-1|.|TRBJ2-1
CATSDRQVVDEQFF
TGTGCCACCAGTGACCGACAGGTGGTCGATGAGCAGTTCTTC
>TRBD1|TRBV9|.|TRBJ2-7
CASSPDRGPHEQYF
TGTGCCAGCAGCCCAGACAGGGGGCCCCACGAGCAGTACTTC